Given below is one T cell receptor beta chain in context. Clones were read by immunoSEQ multiplex PCR, and TCRdb kept only the in-frame ones, dropping some. Among millions of clones listed, around 90% were seen once. The data were taken from a study of shared clonotypes between healthy human individuals. From germline, CDR1 is MGHRA and CDR2 YSYEKL. CDR3 length: 17 amino acids. The trim removed 0 bases at V and 4 bases at J, leaving 12 bases unmatched. The sequence derives from a man in his late teens or twenties in good health. Sequenced sample: naive CD4+ T cells sorted from blood. Subset given: CD45RA+ positively selected. The chain is built from TRBV4-1 and TRBJ2-7, with 7 bases identical to TRBD1. The CDR3 region is CASSQESPRQGAYEQYF. For the CDR3, the DNA is TGCGCCAGCAGCCAAGAGAGTCCCCGACAGGGCGCGTACGAGCAGTACTTC.